Here is one T cell receptor beta chain with its context. Time point specified: pre-sensitization, week 0. Documented treatment: therapeutic diphenylcyclopropenone sensitization with weekly scalp DPC. Every patch test was put on after a blood sample was taken. TCRdb reprocessed the RACE reads with MiXCR, giving one entry per CDR3 protein. In the table there are about 74,000 distinct CDR3 sequences, approximately 14% of which are singletons. The data are from a study of human T cells and chemical hapten exposure. This CDR3 comprises 14 residues. Trimming took 1 base from V and 4 from J, leaving 10 bases between them. Per germline, CDR1 SGHVS and CDR2 FNYEAQ.

The chain links TRBV7-6 to TRBJ1-1, with a possible D match to TRBD1 (5 bases). The sample in question was whole blood, obtained in connection with sensitization to the hapten diphenylcyclopropenone (DPC). The TCR was taken from a woman in her 50s with alopecia areata. Some clones in this sample may be carry-over from other donors' samples. The CDR3 here is CASSLESGITEAFF. The CDR3 DNA sequence: TGTGCCAGCAGCTTAGAATCAGGGATCACTGAAGCTTTCTTT. Full variable domain (outside the CDR3, taken from reference TRBV7-6 and TRBJ1-1): GAGVSQSPRYKVTKRGQDVALRCDPISGHVSLYWYRQALGQGPEFLTYFNYEAQQDKSGLPNDRFSAERPEGSISTLTIQRTEQRDSAMYRCASSLESGITEAFFGQGTRLTVV.